The sequence of this T cell receptor (beta chain) was determined in a study of T cell repertoires in cytomegalovirus infection. In the study overall: Used in the study were CMV epitopes, some recently identified and HLA-C-restricted, others well-studied and HLA-B-restricted.

From the reads, TCRdb called clonotypes with MiXCR, one entry per CDR3 protein. Counted here are 84,000 or so distinct CDR3 sequences, roughly half occurring once; the ten biggest clones make up over 90%. Turning to this clonotype: Its matching antigen is unknown.

Source: CD8+ T cells from cultured PBMCs, taken from culture after CMV antigen stimulation. The source is a human donor in good health (CMV status not recorded). Some clones in this sample may be carry-over from other donors' samples.

DNA of the CDR3: TGTGCCAGCTGGACTAGCGGGAGGACAACCTACAATGAGCAGTTCTTC. The encoded protein is CASWTSGRTTYNEQFF. The genes are TRBV2 and TRBJ2-1; 14 nucleotides line up with TRBD2. Germline V gene data show CDR1 as SNHLY and CDR2 as FYNNEI. J was trimmed by 2 bases and V by 8 bases; bases with no gene match: 5. The CDR3 runs 16 residues.